A selection of T cell receptor beta chains follows, all from one sample in a study of cytomegalovirus exposure and HLA in healthy donors. The repertoire was sequenced with immunoSEQ multiplex PCR; TCRdb's copy has only in-frame clones and lacks some. The sample lists under 150,000 clones, approximately 80% occurring once. The material sequenced was PBMCs. These receptors were collected from a woman between 40 and 55 years old in good health and CMV-seropositive. Both conserved end residues are part of each CDR3. The D gene is left open where the match is weak. Only some rows state a clone size, as once, few, many or a class for expanded clones.

length	size	D	V	J	DNA	CDR3
16	-	TRBD1	TRBV5-1	TRBJ2-5	TGCGCCAGCAGCAGGGGACAGGGGATAGGCCAAGAGACCCAGTACTTC	CASSRGQGIGQETQYF
14	-	-	TRBV5-6	TRBJ1-2	TGTGCCAGCACCCTAGTAGGGGGTGACTATGGCTACACCTTC	CASTLVGGDYGYTF
15	-	-	TRBV5-1	TRBJ2-5	TGCGCCAGCAGCTTGGGAGTGGGGGCTGGGGAGACCCAGTACTTC	CASSLGVGAGETQYF
14	-	-	TRBV7-9	TRBJ1-2	TGTTCCAGCAGCTTAGGTCGGGACATCTATGGCTACACCTTC	CSSSLGRDIYGYTF
14	-	-	TRBV7-8	TRBJ2-7	TGTGCCAGCAGCTTAGGGGAGAAAACCTACGAGCAGTACTTC	CASSLGEKTYEQYF
15	-	TRBD2	TRBV7-6	TRBJ2-5	TGTGCCAGCAGCTTAGAAGGGACTACCCAAGAGACCCAGTACTTC	CASSLEGTTQETQYF
13	-	-	TRBV11-3	TRBJ1-1	TGTGCCAGCAGCTTAACCCCAGGGGAGGAAGCTTTCTTT	CASSLTPGEEAFF
14	-	TRBD2	TRBV27	TRBJ2-5	TGTGCCAGCAGCTTAGCGGGACTCCAAGAGACCCAGTACTTC	CASSLAGLQETQYF
15	-	TRBD2	TRBV7-9	TRBJ2-5	TGTGCCAGCAGCCATCAAATAGCGGGAGAAGAGACCCAGTACTTC	CASSHQIAGEETQYF
14	-	-	TRBV28	TRBJ1-6	TGTGCCAGCAGTTTCCCAACACTGAGGCCCCCCCTCCACTTT	CASSFPTLRPPLHF
13	-	-	TRBV29-1	TRBJ2-3	TGCAGCCCGGAGACAGAGAACACAGATACGCAGTATTTT	CSPETENTDTQYF
14	few	-	TRBV4-1	TRBJ2-7	TGCGCCAGCAGCCAAATGCTCGCGGGGAACGAGCAGTACTTC	CASSQMLAGNEQYF
14	-	-	TRBV21-1	TRBJ1-2	TGTGCCAGCAGCAAATTAGGGGCTAACTATGGCTACACCTTC	CASSKLGANYGYTF
17	-	TRBD2	TRBV6-4	TRBJ2-1	TGTGCCAGCAGTGATACTAGCGGGAGAAAAACTTACAATGAGCAGTTCTTC	CASSDTSGRKTYNEQFF
13	-	-	TRBV27	TRBJ2-1	TGTGCCAGCAGCACGACACCGTACAATGAGCAGTTCTTC	CASSTTPYNEQFF
16	-	-	TRBV7-2	TRBJ2-5	TGTGCCAGCAGCTTAGGGGGGTTCGGGAGCCAAGAGACCCGGTACTTC	CASSLGGFGSQETRYF
12	-	-	TRBV30	TRBJ2-4	TGTGCCCGGAACGAGGGGGAAAACATTCAGTACTTC	CARNEGENIQYF
13	-	TRBD1	TRBV29-1	TRBJ2-1	TGCAGCGTCGAAGGGACAGGGGGCAATGAGCAGTTCTTC	CSVEGTGGNEQFF
15	-	-	TRBV7-6	TRBJ2-1	TGTGCCAGCAGCTTGGTGGCGGGCGACTACAATGAGCAGTTCTTC	CASSLVAGDYNEQFF
17	-	TRBD2	TRBV19	TRBJ2-1	TGTGCCAGTAGGCCACTAGCGGGAGAAAGTTCCTACAATGAGCAGTTCTTC	CASRPLAGESSYNEQFF
15	few	TRBD1	TRBV11-1	TRBJ2-3	TGTGCCAGCAGCCGATCCGCAAACAGGGGCGATACGCAGTATTTT	CASSRSANRGDTQYF
14	-	-	TRBV6-1	TRBJ2-7	TGTGCCAGCAGAACTAGGGGGGGCTCCTACGAGCAGTACTTC	CASRTRGGSYEQYF
15	-	-	TRBV5-1	TRBJ2-7	TGCGCCAGCAGCTTGGATAGCGTTGGTCCCTACGAGCAGTACTTC	CASSLDSVGPYEQYF
16	-	TRBD1	TRBV4-1	TRBJ2-3	TGCGCCAGCAGCCACGGGACAGAGAGGAATGTCGATACGCAGTATTTT	CASSHGTERNVDTQYF
16	-	TRBD2	TRBV6-5	TRBJ2-1	TGTGCCAGCAGTTCGCTGACTAGCGGGAGAAACAATGAGCAGTTCTTC	CASSSLTSGRNNEQFF
14	-	-	TRBV5-4	TRBJ2-5	TGTGCCAGCAGCTTGGGAGTAAACCAAGAGACCCAGTACTTC	CASSLGVNQETQYF
14	-	TRBD1	TRBV5-1	TRBJ2-7	TGCGCCAGCAGCTCTACAGGGGACACCTACGAGCAGTACTTC	CASSSTGDTYEQYF
11	-	TRBD1	TRBV28	TRBJ1-1	TGTGCCAGCATCTGGACAGGGGAAGCTTTCTTT	CASIWTGEAFF
16	once	TRBD2	TRBV5-4	TRBJ2-2	TGTGCCAGCAGCTCCGGGACTAGCGTTAGTACCGGGGAGCTGTTTTTT	CASSSGTSVSTGELFF
16	-	TRBD2	TRBV19	TRBJ2-7	TGTGCCAGTAGTATAGGGGCGGGAGGTAGCTCCTACGAGCAGTACTTC	CASSIGAGGSSYEQYF
15	once	-	TRBV19	TRBJ2-7	TGTGCCAGTAGTATTAGACTTTCGAACCCTTACGAGCAGTACTTC	CASSIRLSNPYEQYF
17	-	TRBD2	TRBV4-2	TRBJ2-7	TGTGCCAGCAGGCCAAGATCTAATAGCGGGAGGGCCTACGAGCAGTACTTC	CASRPRSNSGRAYEQYF
13	-	TRBD2	TRBV29-1	TRBJ2-5	TGCAGCGCGCGGACTAGCATATCGGAGACCCAGTACTTC	CSARTSISETQYF
12	-	TRBD1	TRBV7-6	TRBJ2-1	TGTGCCAGCAGCTTAACAGGGGCCCAGCAGTTCTTC	CASSLTGAQQFF
15	-	TRBD2	TRBV27	TRBJ2-7	TGTGCCAGCAGTTCCGGACTAGCGCGTTCCTACGAGCAGTACTTC	CASSSGLARSYEQYF
15	-	TRBD2	TRBV6-5	TRBJ2-1	TGTGCCAGCAGAACAAAAGCGGGAGGAGTTGATGAGCAGTTCTTC	CASRTKAGGVDEQFF
15	-	-	TRBV7-9	TRBJ2-2	TGTGCCAGCAGCCCCTTGATGGGGGGTGTCAGGGAGCTGTTTTTT	CASSPLMGGVRELFF
16	once	-	TRBV4-2	TRBJ1-5	TGTGCCAGCAGCCAAGCTTGGCAGGCGAGCAATCAGCCCCAGCATTTT	CASSQAWQASNQPQHF
15	few	TRBD1	TRBV6-5	TRBJ1-2	TGTGCCAGCAGTTCCCGGGACAGGGGGCCGGATGGCTACACCTTC	CASSSRDRGPDGYTF
15	few	-	TRBV6-5	TRBJ1-2	TGTGCCAGCAGTTACCTGGGTAGCGATTTTTATGGCTACACCTTC	CASSYLGSDFYGYTF
16	-	TRBD2	TRBV10-3	TRBJ2-1	TGTGCCATCAAAGATACTAGCGGGAGTTTGTCCAATGAGCAGTTCTTC	CAIKDTSGSLSNEQFF